What follows are 17 T cell receptor beta chains derived from one specimen sequenced in a study of cytomegalovirus exposure and HLA in healthy donors. Sequenced by immunoSEQ multiplex PCR; TCRdb stores in-frame clones only, minus some. The profile shows 200,000 to 250,000 clones, less than 90% of them singletons. The sample comprised PBMCs. The receptors originated from a woman aged 18-29 years in good health and CMV-seronegative.

The J gene is TRBJ2-3, the V gene TRBV9; 8 bases map to TRBD1. Germline V gene sequence: CDR1 SGDLS, CDR2 YYNGEE. CDR3 length equals 14 residues. V was pared by 3 bases and J by 6 bases, with 6 bases of the junction left unmatched. The CDR3 coding sequence is TGTGCCAGCAGCGCTGACAGGGGTTATGATACGCAGTATTTT. It is translated as CASSADRGYDTQYF.

V usage is TRBV7-8 and J usage is TRBJ2-3; TRBD1 agrees at 8 bases. CDR1 SGHVS and CDR2 FQNEAQ come from the germline V gene. This CDR3 is built from 17 residues. Trimming cost V 5 bases and J 1 base; bases outside gene matches: 11. DNA for the CDR3: TGTGCCAGCAGCCGACGTGGCAGGGGGCTGCGCACAGATACGCAGTATTTT. Translated: CASSRRGRGLRTDTQYF.

This clone was counted ten times or more. This chain links TRBV27 with TRBJ2-1; D is ambiguous. V was shortened by 5 bases and J by 2 bases, with 4 bases between the two germline ends. From germline, CDR1 is MNHEY and CDR2 SMNVEV (reference sequence). The length of the CDR3 is 12 residues. The CDR3, as DNA: TGTGCCAGCAGTCATCCCTACAATGAGCAGTTCTTC. This gives the protein CASSHPYNEQFF.

The chain couples TRBV30 to TRBJ2-1, with 12 bases that match TRBD2. This CDR3 contains 16 residues. CDR1 and CDR2 from the germline V gene are GTSNPN and SVGIG (reference sequence). V dropped 0 bases and J dropped 5; count of bases not matched to a gene: 5. CDR3 in amino acids: CAWSVLGLAGNNEQFF. CDR3 DNA sequence: TGTGCCTGGAGTGTACTCGGACTAGCGGGAAACAATGAGCAGTTCTTC.

The chain employs TRBV6-6 and TRBJ1-5; TRBD1 might be the D (6 bases). The CDR3 runs to 12 residues. Per germline, CDR1 MNHNY and CDR2 SVGAGI (reference sequence). V lost 6 bases and J lost 11, with 14 bases in between. In DNA form, the CDR3 reads TGTGCCAGCAGCCCTATGGGACAATCCCAGCATTTT. Translated, it gives CASSPMGQSQHF.

The chain carries TRBV5-8 and TRBJ2-3; D is unclear. This CDR3 has 14 residues. The V end lost 3 bases, the J end lost 1 base, and 9 bases lay between the germline ends. In germline, CDR1 is SGHTS, CDR2 YDEGEE. Here the CDR3 reads CASSSPSRTDTQYF. Written as DNA, the CDR3 is TGTGCCAGCAGCTCTCCCAGTCGCACAGATACGCAGTATTTT.

The CDR3 DNA follows: TGTGCCAGCAAAGCCGTGGGGACAGCTAATGAAAAACTGTTTTTT. Translation: CASKAVGTANEKLFF. The chain is built from TRBV2 and TRBJ1-4; 7 bases align to TRBD1. With V trimmed by 7 bases and J by 3 bases, 8 bases remained unmatched. This CDR3 contains 15 residues. Germline assignment: CDR1 SNHLY and CDR2 FYNNEI. Full variable domain (outside the CDR3, taken from reference TRBV2 and TRBJ1-4): EPEVTQTPSHQVTQMGQEVILRCVPISNHLYFYWYRQILGQKVEFLVSFYNNEISEKSEIFDDQFSVERPDGSNFTLKIRSTKLEDSAMYFCASKAVGTANEKLFFGSGTQLSVL.

V gene TRBV27 combines with J gene TRBJ2-1; a weak D match, TRBD2 (5 bases). The germline gives CDR1 MNHEY, CDR2 SMNVEV (reference sequence). V was pared by 8 bases and J by 5 bases, with 13 bases between. There are 13 residues in the CDR3. This CDR3 reads CASRGGRHNEQFF. The CDR3, as DNA: TGTGCCAGCCGGGGTGGACGGCACAATGAGCAGTTCTTC.

The CDR3 region is CASSSGGSYEQYF. CDR3 coding DNA: TGTGCCAGCAGTTCAGGGGGTTCCTACGAGCAGTACTTC. This chain uses TRBV28 with TRBJ2-7; 7 bases line up with TRBD1. The germline gives CDR1 MDHEN, CDR2 SYDVKM. The CDR3 is 13 residues long. The V gene end was trimmed by 4 bases and the J gene end by 1 base; junction bases not matched to a gene: 1.

The gene calls are TRBV11-2 and TRBJ2-7; 8 nucleotides align to TRBD1. CDR1 is SGHAT and CDR2 is FQNNGV in the germline V gene. Trimming removed 1 base from V and 6 bases from J; junction bases left unmatched: 5. CDR3 length: 14 amino acids. The CDR3 DNA follows: TGTGCCAGCAGCTTAGGGACAGGGACAGGCGAGCAGTACTTC. It encodes CASSLGTGTGEQYF. Filled out from reference TRBV11-2 and TRBJ2-7, the complete variable domain reads EAGVAQSPRYKIIEKRQSVAFWCNPISGHATLYWYQQILGQGPKLLIQFQNNGVVDDSQLPKDRFSAERLKGVDSTLKIQPAKLEDSAVYLCASSLGTGTGEQYFGPGTRLTVT.

The rearrangement links TRBV27 to TRBJ2-7; 11 nucleotides align to TRBD1. The CDR3 consists of 15 residues. Germline V gives CDR1 MNHEY, CDR2 SMNVEV (reference sequence). V gave up 6 bases and J gave up 4 bases; unmatched junction bases: 8. CDR3 in DNA: TGTGCCAGCAGCCCCCCGGGACAGGGGGTGTACGAGCAGTACTTC. Protein product: CASSPPGQGVYEQYF.

The chain couples TRBV18 to TRBJ1-1; 10 bases match TRBD1. Germline CDR1 KGHSH, CDR2 LQKENI. V dropped 0 bases and J dropped 8; count of bases not matched to a gene: 0. This CDR3 has 13 amino acids. Here the CDR3 reads CASSPPTGGEAFF. DNA of the CDR3: TGTGCCAGCTCACCACCGACAGGGGGCGAAGCTTTCTTT.

Only one count was recorded for this clone. This rearrangement joins TRBV28 to TRBJ2-6; maybe TRBD1 (6 bases). CDR3 length equals 14 residues. In germline, CDR1 is MDHEN, CDR2 SYDVKM. Deletions cut 2 bases from V and 4 bases from J, with 6 bases between. The DNA for the CDR3 is TGTGCCAGCAGTTTAGGGGGCGGGGCCAACGTCCTGACTTTC. It translates to CASSLGGGANVLTF.

This clone appeared once. The chain joins TRBV7-3 to TRBJ2-4; D may be TRBD1 (5 bases). The germline V gene encodes CDR1 SGHTA and CDR2 FQGTGA. This CDR3 region has 13 residues. V gave up 2 bases and J gave up 7 bases, with 9 bases separating them. The CDR3 loop is CASSLGAGNIQYF. CDR3 sequence (DNA): TGTGCCAGCAGCTTAGGGGCCGGGAACATTCAGTACTTC.

This rearrangement joins TRBV27 to TRBJ2-1; 8 bases align to TRBD2. Germline CDR1 MNHEY, CDR2 SMNVEV (reference sequence). V was pared by 2 bases and J by 4 bases, with 16 bases of the junction left unmatched. The CDR3 contains 19 residues. The CDR3 nucleotides are TGTGCCAGCAGTTTAGGCGTTGGGTTCGCGGGAGGCCATTACAATGAGCAGTTCTTC. Translated: CASSLGVGFAGGHYNEQFF.

This sequence joins TRBV7-3 and TRBJ2-1, with TRBD2 identical over 14 bases. This CDR3 has 15 residues. The J segment lost 6 bases and the V segment lost 5 bases, leaving 3 bases of the junction unmatched. Per germline, CDR1 SGHTA and CDR2 FQGTGA. The CDR3 protein is CASSIGTSGGNEQFF. The CDR3 DNA reads TGTGCCAGCAGCATCGGGACTAGCGGGGGCAATGAGCAGTTCTTC.

The chain employs TRBV6-5 and TRBJ1-1, with 8 bases aligning to TRBD1. The CDR3 is 12 amino acids. CDR1 is MNHEY and CDR2 is SVGAGI in the germline V gene. The V and J ends lost 5 bases and 11 bases, in that order; junction bases with no gene match: 7. Written as DNA, the CDR3 is TGTGCCAGCAGTGACGGACAGGGAACGGCTTTCTTT. Amino acid sequence: CASSDGQGTAFF.